This T cell receptor (beta chain) was sequenced for a study of blood T cell repertoires in COVID-19. J lost 6 bases, V lost 6 bases, and 11 bases had no gene match. Germline assignment: CDR1 MDHEN and CDR2 SYDVKM. The CDR3 sequence is 15 residues long. TCRdb keeps only in-frame clones here, not all; method: immunoSEQ multiplex PCR. This sample has about 300,000 clones, with approximately 89% found just once. V usage is TRBV28 and J usage is TRBJ2-4; TRBD2 matches 7 bases. This TCR came from a woman in her twenties or thirties with COVID-19, enrolled during active disease. Input material: peripheral blood. The DNA of the CDR3 is TGTGCCAGCAGCCCGGGAGGTATCCTCCTAAACATTCAGTACTTC. It is translated as CASSPGGILLNIQYF. The full variable domain, with the rest looked up from reference TRBV28 and TRBJ2-4, is DVKVTQSSRYLVKRTGEKVFLECVQDMDHENMFWYRQDPGLGLRLIYFSYDVKMKEKGDIPEGYSVSREKKERFSLILESASTNQTSMYLCASSPGGILLNIQYFGAGTRLSVL.